This entry lists 4 T cell receptor beta chains sequenced from one sample in a study of tumor-infiltrating lymphocytes in primary liver carcinoma. With approximately 470 ng total RNA as template and a constant-region primer, TCR beta cDNA was made. Three nested multiplex PCR rounds, a slightly modified ARM-PCR method, built the TCR beta libraries. The first two PCR rounds used TRBV1-TRBV30 forward primers with a C-beta reverse primer, roughly 11 cycles each. TCRdb fed the multiplex PCR reads into MiXCR, producing one record per CDR3 protein. The sample lists almost 200,000 distinct CDR3 sequences; approximately 64% were seen once. Blood RNA originated from unsorted whole blood, with germline DNA additionally extracted. Sequenced material: peripheral blood. The receptors shown here come from a woman aged 60-70 years with primary liver carcinoma and hepatitis B virus infection.

Comment on this clonotype: A read error may account for a junction end that differs from germline. The gene calls are TRBV11-2 and TRBJ2-5; D is ambiguous. Germline CDR1 SGHAT, CDR2 FQNNGV. There are 14 residues in the CDR3. This chain's CDR3 is CTSSFQLTQETQYF. In DNA, the CDR3 is TGTACCAGCAGCTTCCAACTCACCCAAGAGACCCAGTACTTC.

In regard to this clonotype: A much larger clone sits a single nucleotide away, making a read error possible. This chain links TRBV6-1 with TRBJ2-1, with TRBD2 matching over 8 bases. Germline-derived CDR1 and CDR2 are MNHNS and SASEGT. J was trimmed by 5 bases and V by 5 bases; bases with no gene match: 11. The CDR3 contains 16 residues. In DNA form, the CDR3 reads TGTGCCAGCAGTTTATCGGGAGGGTATCTTAACAATGAGCAGTTCTTC. Translation gives CASSLSGGYLNNEQFF.

In regard to this clonotype: One junction end disagrees with the germline gene, perhaps due to a read error. The chain has TRBV11-3 and TRBJ1-2; weak D call: TRBD1 (5 bases). The length of the CDR3 is 15 residues. The germline V gene has CDR1 SGHNT and CDR2 YENEEA. DNA of the CDR3: TGTGTCAGCAGCTCGCTCACTGGGGGGGGCTATGGCTACACCTTC. The encoded protein is CVSSSLTGGGYGYTF.

This clonotype has a handful of counts. The J gene is TRBJ2-2, the V gene TRBV7-9, with TRBD2 matching over 8 bases. V was pared by 3 bases and J by 4 bases, with 1 base of the junction left unmatched. Germline V gene sequence: CDR1 SEHNR, CDR2 FQNEAQ (reference sequence). The CDR3 has 14 amino acids. The CDR3 nucleotides are TGTGCCAGCAGCTTCCTAGCGGGCACCGGGGAGCTGTTTTTT. Translation: CASSFLAGTGELFF.